This T cell receptor beta chain was identified during a study of T cell repertoires in cytomegalovirus infection. Study at large: Through public TCR beta signatures, both CMV infection and matching HLA type were indicated.

This clonotype was seen at least ten times. V was trimmed by 3 bases and J by 0 bases, leaving 9 bases between them. Germline V CDR1 and CDR2: SGHNT, YENEEA. The CDR3 is 16 residues long. TCRdb reanalysed the reads using MiXCR and keeps one entry per CDR3 protein. The sample lists 65,000 to 90,000 distinct CDR3 sequences, 4% occurring once. This sequence was found in a human donor in good health (CMV status not recorded). Some clones in this sample may be carry-over from other donors' samples. The chain joins TRBV11-3 to TRBJ2-6; no definite D call. Sequenced sample: PBMCs. CDR3 nucleotide sequence: TGTGCCAGCAGCTTTGGCGACGGCTCTGGGGCCAACGTCCTGACTTTC. Protein: CASSFGDGSGANVLTF. The whole variable domain, remainder taken from reference TRBV11-3 and TRBJ2-6, is EAGVVQSPRYKIIEKKQPVAFWCNPISGHNTLYWYLQNLGQGPELLIRYENEEAVDDSQLPKDRFSAERLKGVDSTLKIQPAELGDSAVYLCASSFGDGSGANVLTFGAGSRLTVL.